This T cell receptor (beta chain) came from a study of STAT5B mutations in CD4+ large granular lymphocyte leukemia (dated by TCRdb to between 2021 and 2024). Regarding the study in general: Among the healthy controls, the CDR3 'QG' motif was associated with a particular HLA allele. The study compared the TCRbeta repertoires of patients with CD4+ T-cell large granular lymphocyte leukemia against the TCRbeta repertoires of healthy blood donors. Flow cytometry performed on FACSCanto II or FACSVerse showed that the purified fractions had more than 95% purity among lymphocytes. Findings and caveats that apply to the study as a whole: The data were not HLA-matched, and the higher clonality in CD4+ T-LGLL than in CD8+ T-LGLL could be due to the relatively small sample size. Compared with healthy CD4+ repertoires, CD4-sorted patient repertoires appeared more clonal, and this difference remained even after the putative leukemic clones were removed. Enrichment of TRBV06-family usage was observed among the top patient clones (8/27) relative to healthy controls (2/35). Main leukemic clonotypes were private to each patient, although approximately 25% of the main leukemic clonotypes were found at low frequency in the non-leukemic repertoires of other patients.

TCRbeta rearrangements were sequenced from genomic DNA using the immunoSEQ assay at survey resolution. The original methods were these. In the TCR sequencing data, the lowest productive clonotype frequency that could be detected was 2.59 x 10-5. Only productive TCRbeta rearrangements, meaning sequences that were complete and in-frame, were kept for the analyses. Simpson clonality, calculated in the immunoSEQ Analyzer version 3.0, was used as the measure of sample clonality. Based on frequency, clones were grouped as very rare, small, medium, large (1-20%) or hyperexpanded (>20%). Generation probabilities were estimated with OLGA 1.2.3, V-gene circos plots were made with VDJtools, specificities were looked up in VDJdb, and CDR3 motifs were identified with GLIPH. The immuneACCESS repertoire file appears here via TCRdb, limited to in-frame rearrangements. These files lack a portion of the clones; in checked studies, under half of the deficit traces to unresolved V genes, and the cause of the others is not known. V and J calls plus clone size are reproduced from that table; the DNA served to infer D and trimming. This sample comprises approximately 27,000 clones, roughly 79% of them detected only once. The ten largest clones represent over 0.3% of the sample.

Healthy controls were 35 or so blood donors whose buffy coats came from the Finnish Red Cross blood service. All TCR-sequenced material derived from peripheral blood: patient blood samples and healthy donor buffy coats. Peripheral blood mononuclear cells were isolated by Ficoll-Hypaque gradient centrifugation. For the healthy controls, CD4+ cells were obtained from buffy coats by magnetic purification. The Gentra Puregene Cell and Tissue kit was used to extract genomic DNA, and a Qubit 2.0 fluorometer was used to measure the amount of genomic DNA. V gives up 0 bases and J gives up 7 bases, and the segment between their germline ends measures 13 bases. CDR1 LGHNA and CDR2 YNFKEQ are derived from the germline V gene. The CDR3 holds 15 amino acids from the cysteine to the phenylalanine. Only the CDR3 portion is preserved as DNA: 45 bases, with reading frame beginning at the first base. In regard to this clone: Its binding antigen is unknown. No per-base quality is available; no much larger clone lies one base away.

This receptor was obtained from a human donor in good health. The receptor chain draws on TRBV4-2 and TRBJ2-1, with TRBD2 perhaps the D gene, on 6 matching bases. Sequenced: CD4+ T cells from blood buffy coats. CDR3 loop: CASSQDFGTPNEQFF. At the DNA level, the sequence is TGTGCCAGCAGCCAAGACTTCGGGACTCCGAATGAGCAGTTCTTC.